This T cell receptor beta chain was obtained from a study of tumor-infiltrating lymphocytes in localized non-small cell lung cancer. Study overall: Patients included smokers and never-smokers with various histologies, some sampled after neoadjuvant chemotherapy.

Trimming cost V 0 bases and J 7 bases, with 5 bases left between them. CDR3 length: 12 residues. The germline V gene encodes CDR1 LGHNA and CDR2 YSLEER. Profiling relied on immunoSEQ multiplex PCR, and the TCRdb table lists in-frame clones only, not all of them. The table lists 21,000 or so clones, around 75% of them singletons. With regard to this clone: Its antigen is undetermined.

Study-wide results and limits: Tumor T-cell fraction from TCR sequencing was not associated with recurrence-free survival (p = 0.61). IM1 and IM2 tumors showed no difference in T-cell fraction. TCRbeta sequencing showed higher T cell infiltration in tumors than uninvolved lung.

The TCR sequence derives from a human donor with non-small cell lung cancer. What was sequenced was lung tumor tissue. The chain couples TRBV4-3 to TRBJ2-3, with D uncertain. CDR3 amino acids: CASSQEGNTQYF. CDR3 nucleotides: TGCGCCAGCAGCCAAGAGGGTAATACGCAGTATTTT.